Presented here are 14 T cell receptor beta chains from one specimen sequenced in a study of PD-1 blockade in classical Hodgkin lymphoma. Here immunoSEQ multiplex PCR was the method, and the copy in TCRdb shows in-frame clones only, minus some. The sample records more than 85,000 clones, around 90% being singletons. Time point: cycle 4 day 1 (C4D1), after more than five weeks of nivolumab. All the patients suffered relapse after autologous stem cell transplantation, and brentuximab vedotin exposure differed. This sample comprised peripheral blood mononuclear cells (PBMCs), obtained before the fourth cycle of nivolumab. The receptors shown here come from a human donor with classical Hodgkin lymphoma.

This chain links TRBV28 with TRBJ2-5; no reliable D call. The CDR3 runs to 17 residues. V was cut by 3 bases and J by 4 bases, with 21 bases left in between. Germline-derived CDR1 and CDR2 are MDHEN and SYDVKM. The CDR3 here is CASSFSPSRRAGETQYF. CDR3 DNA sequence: TGTGCCAGCAGTTTCAGCCCCTCAAGAAGGGCTGGAGAGACCCAGTACTTC.

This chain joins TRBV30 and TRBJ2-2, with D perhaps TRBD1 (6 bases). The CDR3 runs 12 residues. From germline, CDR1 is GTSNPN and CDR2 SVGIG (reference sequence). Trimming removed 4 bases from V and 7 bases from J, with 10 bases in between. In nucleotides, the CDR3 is TGTGCCTGGACAGGGGCCCACGGGGAGCTGTTTTTT. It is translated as CAWTGAHGELFF.

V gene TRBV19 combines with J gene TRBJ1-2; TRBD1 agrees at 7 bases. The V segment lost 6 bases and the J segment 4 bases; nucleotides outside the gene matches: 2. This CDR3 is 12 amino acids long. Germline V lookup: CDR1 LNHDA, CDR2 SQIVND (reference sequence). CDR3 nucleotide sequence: TGTGCCAGTAGACAGGGGCTCTATGGCTACACCTTC. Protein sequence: CASRQGLYGYTF.

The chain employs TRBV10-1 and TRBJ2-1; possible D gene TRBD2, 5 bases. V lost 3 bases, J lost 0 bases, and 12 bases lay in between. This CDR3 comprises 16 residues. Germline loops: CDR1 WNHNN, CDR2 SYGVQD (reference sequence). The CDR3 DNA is TGCGCCAGCAGTGACCGCAAGCGGAGCTCCTACAATGAGCAGTTCTTC. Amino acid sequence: CASSDRKRSSYNEQFF.

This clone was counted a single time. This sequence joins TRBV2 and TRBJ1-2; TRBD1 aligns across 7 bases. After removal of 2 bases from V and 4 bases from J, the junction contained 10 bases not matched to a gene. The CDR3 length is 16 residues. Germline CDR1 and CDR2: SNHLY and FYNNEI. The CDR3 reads CASSELGDRPVYGYTF. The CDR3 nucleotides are TGTGCCAGCAGTGAATTGGGGGACAGACCCGTCTATGGCTACACCTTC. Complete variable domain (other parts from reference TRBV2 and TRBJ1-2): EPEVTQTPSHQVTQMGQEVILRCVPISNHLYFYWYRQILGQKVEFLVSFYNNEISEKSEIFDDQFSVERPDGSNFTLKIRSTKLEDSAMYFCASSELGDRPVYGYTFGSGTRLTVV.

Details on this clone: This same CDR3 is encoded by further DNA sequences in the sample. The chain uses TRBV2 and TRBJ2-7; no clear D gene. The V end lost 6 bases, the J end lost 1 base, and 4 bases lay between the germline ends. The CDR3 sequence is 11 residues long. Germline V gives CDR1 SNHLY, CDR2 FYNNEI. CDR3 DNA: TGTGCCAGCAGCGGTTCCTACGAGCAGTACTTC. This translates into CASSGSYEQYF.

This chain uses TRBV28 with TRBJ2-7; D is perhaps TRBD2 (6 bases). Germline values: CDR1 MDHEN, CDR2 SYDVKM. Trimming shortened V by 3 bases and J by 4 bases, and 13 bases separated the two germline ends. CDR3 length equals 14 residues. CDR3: CASSLIPEGYEQYF. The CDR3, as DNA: TGTGCCAGCAGTTTGATACCGGAGGGGTACGAGCAGTACTTC.

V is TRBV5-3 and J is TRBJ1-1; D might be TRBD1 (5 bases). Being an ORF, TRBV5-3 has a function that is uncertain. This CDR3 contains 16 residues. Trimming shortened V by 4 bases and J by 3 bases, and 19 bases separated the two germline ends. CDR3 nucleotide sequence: TGTGCCAGAAGCAAAGGAAAAAAAGGGGAGGACACTGAAGCTTTCTTT. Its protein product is CARSKGKKGEDTEAFF.

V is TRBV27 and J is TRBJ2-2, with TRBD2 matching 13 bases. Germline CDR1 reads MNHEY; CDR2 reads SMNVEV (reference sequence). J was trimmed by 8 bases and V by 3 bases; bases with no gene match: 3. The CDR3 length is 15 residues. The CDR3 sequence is CASSFGLAGVGELFF. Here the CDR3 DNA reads TGTGCCAGCAGTTTCGGACTAGCGGGAGTTGGGGAGCTGTTTTTT.

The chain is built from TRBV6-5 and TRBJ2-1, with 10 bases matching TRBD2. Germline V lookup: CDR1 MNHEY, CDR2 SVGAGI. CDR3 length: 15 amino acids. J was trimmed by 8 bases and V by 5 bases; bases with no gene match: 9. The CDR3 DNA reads TGTGCCAGCAGTAGGACCGGGACTAGCGTATATGAGCAGTTCTTC. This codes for CASSRTGTSVYEQFF.

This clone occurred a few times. CDR3 sequence: CASSERGKSSGNTIYF. Written as DNA, the CDR3 is TGCGCCAGCAGTGAGCGGGGGAAAAGCTCTGGAAACACCATATATTTT. V is TRBV10-2 and J is TRBJ1-3; maybe TRBD1 (5 bases). V dropped 2 bases and J dropped 0 bases, with 11 bases sitting between them. Germline CDR1 WSHSY, CDR2 SAAADI. This CDR3 comprises 16 residues.

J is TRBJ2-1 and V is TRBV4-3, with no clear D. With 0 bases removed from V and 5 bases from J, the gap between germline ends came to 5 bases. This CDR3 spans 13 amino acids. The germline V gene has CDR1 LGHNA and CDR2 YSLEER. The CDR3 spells CASSQEAHNEQFF. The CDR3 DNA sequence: TGCGCCAGCAGCCAAGAGGCGCACAATGAGCAGTTCTTC.

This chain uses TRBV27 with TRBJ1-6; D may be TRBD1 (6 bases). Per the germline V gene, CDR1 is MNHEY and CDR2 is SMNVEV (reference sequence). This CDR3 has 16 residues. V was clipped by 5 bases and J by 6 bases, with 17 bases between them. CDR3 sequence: CASSPNPGAGNSPLHF. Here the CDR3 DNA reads TGTGCCAGCAGTCCGAACCCGGGGGCAGGTAATTCACCCCTCCACTTT.

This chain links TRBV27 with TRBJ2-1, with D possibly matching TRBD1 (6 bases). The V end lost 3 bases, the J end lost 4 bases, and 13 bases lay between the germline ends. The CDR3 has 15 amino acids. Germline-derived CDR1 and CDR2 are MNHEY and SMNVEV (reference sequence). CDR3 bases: TGTGCCAGCAGTTTGGCTGGACAGCATTACAATGAGCAGTTCTTC. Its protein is CASSLAGQHYNEQFF.